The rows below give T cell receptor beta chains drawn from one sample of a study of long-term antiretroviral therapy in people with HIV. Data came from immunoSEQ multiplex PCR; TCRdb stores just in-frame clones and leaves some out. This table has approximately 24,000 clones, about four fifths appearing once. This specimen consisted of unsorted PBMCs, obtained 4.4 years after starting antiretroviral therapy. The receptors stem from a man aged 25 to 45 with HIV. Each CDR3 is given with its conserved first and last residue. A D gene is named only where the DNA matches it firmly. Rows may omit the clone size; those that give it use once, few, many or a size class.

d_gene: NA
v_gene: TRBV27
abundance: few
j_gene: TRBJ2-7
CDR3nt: TGTGCCAGCAGTTTAGGGAAGGGGGCCTACGAGCAGTACTTC
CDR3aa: CASSLGKGAYEQYF

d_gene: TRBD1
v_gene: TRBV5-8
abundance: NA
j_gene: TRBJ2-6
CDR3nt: TGTGCCAGCAGCTGGGCAGGGGGCTCTGGGGCCAACGTCCTGACTTTC
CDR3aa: CASSWAGGSGANVLTF

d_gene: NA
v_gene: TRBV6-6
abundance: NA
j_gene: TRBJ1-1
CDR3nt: TGTGCCAGCAGTTACGGGGTAAGGGGGAACACTGAAGCTTTCTTT
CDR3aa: CASSYGVRGNTEAFF

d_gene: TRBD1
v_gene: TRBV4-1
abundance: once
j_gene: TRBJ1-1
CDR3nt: TGCGCCAGCAGCCACGCAAGAAGGACAGGGGACACTGAAGCTTTCTTT
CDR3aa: CASSHARRTGDTEAFF

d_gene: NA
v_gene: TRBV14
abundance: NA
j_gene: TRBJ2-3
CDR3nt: TGTGCCAGCAGCCAAGAGGCTAGCATGAGAGATACGCAGTATTTT
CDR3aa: CASSQEASMRDTQYF

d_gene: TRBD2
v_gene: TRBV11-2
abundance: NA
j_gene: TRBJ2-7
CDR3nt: TGTGCCAGCAGCCTCGATAGGGTACTAGCGGACCCAAGAGCCCACGAGCAGTACTTC
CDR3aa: CASSLDRVLADPRAHEQYF

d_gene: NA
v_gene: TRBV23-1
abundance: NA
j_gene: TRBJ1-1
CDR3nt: TGCGCCAGCAGTCTCGCAGGGGCGACTCCTGAAGCTTTCTTT
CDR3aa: CASSLAGATPEAFF

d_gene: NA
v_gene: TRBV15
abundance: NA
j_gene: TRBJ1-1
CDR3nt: TGTGCCACCAGCAGAGTAGGGGACACTGAAGCTTTCTTT
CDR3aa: CATSRVGDTEAFF

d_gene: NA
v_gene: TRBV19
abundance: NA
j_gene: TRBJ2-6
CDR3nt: TGTGCCAGTAGTATTTCCAGCTCTGGGGCCAACGTCCTGACTTTC
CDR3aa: CASSISSSGANVLTF

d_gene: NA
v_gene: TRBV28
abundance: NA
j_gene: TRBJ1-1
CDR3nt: TGTGCCAGCACCGTGGACGGGAGGAACACTGAAGCTTTCTTT
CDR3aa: CASTVDGRNTEAFF

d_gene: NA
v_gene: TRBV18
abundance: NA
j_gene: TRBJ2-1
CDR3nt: TGTGCCAGCTCACCAGGGGTCGAGGCCTACAATGAGCAGTTCTTC
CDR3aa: CASSPGVEAYNEQFF

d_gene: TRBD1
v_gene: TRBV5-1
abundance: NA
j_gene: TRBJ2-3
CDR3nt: TGCGCCAGCAGCTTAGCCCCCGGACAGGGGGCTCCGACAGATACGCAGTATTTT
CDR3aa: CASSLAPGQGAPTDTQYF

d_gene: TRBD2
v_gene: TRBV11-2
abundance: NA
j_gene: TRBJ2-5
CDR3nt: TGTGCCAGCAGCTTTGGACTAGCGGCCCAAGAGACCCAGTACTTC
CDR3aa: CASSFGLAAQETQYF

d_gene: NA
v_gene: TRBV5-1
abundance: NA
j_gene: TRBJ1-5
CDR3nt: TGCGCCAGCAGCTTAAATGGGGCTGGTGGTCAGCCCCAGCATTTT
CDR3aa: CASSLNGAGGQPQHF

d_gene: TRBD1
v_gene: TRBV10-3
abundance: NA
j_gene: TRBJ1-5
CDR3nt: TGTGCCATCAGTTTAGGGACAGGGAGTAGCGGTCAGCCCCAGCATTTT
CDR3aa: CAISLGTGSSGQPQHF

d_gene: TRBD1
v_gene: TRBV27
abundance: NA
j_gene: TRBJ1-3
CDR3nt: TGTGCCAGCAGTTTACATGGAGGGGACAGGAGCCTTGGAAACACCATATATTTT
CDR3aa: CASSLHGGDRSLGNTIYF

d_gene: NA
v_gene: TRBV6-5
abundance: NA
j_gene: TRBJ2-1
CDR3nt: TGTGCCAGCAGCCCGGGGGTAATGTCAGGGTATGAGCAGTTCTTC
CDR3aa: CASSPGVMSGYEQFF

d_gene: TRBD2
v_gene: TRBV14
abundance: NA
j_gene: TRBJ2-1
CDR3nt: TGTGCCAGCAGCCTAGCGACGGGACTAGCGGGAGGAAGAAGGAATGAGCAGTTCTTC
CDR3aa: CASSLATGLAGGRRNEQFF

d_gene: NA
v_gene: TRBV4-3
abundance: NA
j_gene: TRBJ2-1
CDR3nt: TGCGCCAGCAGCCACATACAGGGAAATGAGCAGTTCTTC
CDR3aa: CASSHIQGNEQFF

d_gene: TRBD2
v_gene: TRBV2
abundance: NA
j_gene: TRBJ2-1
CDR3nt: TGTGCCAGCAGTGTAGCGGGGGGGCCACGGGAGCAGTTCTTC
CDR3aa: CASSVAGGPREQFF

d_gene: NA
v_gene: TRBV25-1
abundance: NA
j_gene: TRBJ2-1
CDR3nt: TGTGCCAGCAGGGGGAACAGGGGAGGCGAGCAGTTCTTC
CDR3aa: CASRGNRGGEQFF

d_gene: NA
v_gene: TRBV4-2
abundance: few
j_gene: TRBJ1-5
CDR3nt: TGTGCCAGCAGCCAAGATTTAGACAGAGGGGACCTTGGGTCCCAGCATTTT
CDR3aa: CASSQDLDRGDLGSQHF

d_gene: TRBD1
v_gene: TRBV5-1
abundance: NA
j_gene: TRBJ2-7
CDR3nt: TGCGCCAGCAGCTTGACCGGGACAGGGAACGAGCAGTACTTC
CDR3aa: CASSLTGTGNEQYF

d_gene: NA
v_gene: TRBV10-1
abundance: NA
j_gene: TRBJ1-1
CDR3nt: TGCGCCAGCAGCAAAAGAAGACAGGACTACACTGAAGCTTTCTTT
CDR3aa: CASSKRRQDYTEAFF

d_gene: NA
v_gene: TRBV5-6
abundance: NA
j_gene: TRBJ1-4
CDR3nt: TGTGCCAGCAGCTTTTCCTCAGGTCTAGAAAAACTGTTTTTT
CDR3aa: CASSFSSGLEKLFF

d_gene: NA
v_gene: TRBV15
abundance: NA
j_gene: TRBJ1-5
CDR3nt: TGTGCCACCAGCAGGTGGGGCCAGCCCCAGCATTTT
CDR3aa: CATSRWGQPQHF